Shown below are 23 T cell receptor beta chains from a single sample sequenced in a study of Graves' ophthalmopathy and Graves' hyperthyroidism. Amplification from RNA transcripts yielded the TCR beta CDR3 regions. Second-round multiplex PCR came after first-round RT-PCR with HTBI primers. MiXCR, run by TCRdb on the multiplex PCR reads, gives a single entry per CDR3 protein. The sample includes about 660,000 distinct CDR3 sequences, 35% to 50% of them seen just once. Sequenced sample: peripheral blood. Receptor source: an adult man with Graves' ophthalmopathy.

In its sample, this clonotype was seen once. This rearrangement joins TRBV10-3 to TRBJ1-2; D might be TRBD1 (5 bases). CDR1 ENHRY and CDR2 SYGVKD come from the germline V gene. Trimming took 3 bases from V and 6 from J, leaving 14 bases between them. The CDR3 runs to 14 residues. CDR3 residues: CAISEAEGYHGYTF. CDR3 nucleotide sequence: TGTGCCATCAGTGAAGCGGAGGGGTACCATGGCTACACCTTC.

The chain has TRBV2 and TRBJ2-5; TRBD2 aligns across 7 bases. The CDR3 runs 14 residues. CDR1 and CDR2 from the germline V gene are SNHLY and FYNNEI. V shed 10 bases and J 3 bases; nucleotides not matched to a gene: 11. CDR3: CATAPGLAEETQYF. CDR3 DNA: TGTGCCACCGCCCCGGGGCTAGCGGAAGAGACCCAGTACTTC.

Of note for this clonotype: A much larger clone is a single base away; this may be a read error. CDR3 amino acids: CASSSPMRPGEKLFF. DNA of the CDR3: TGTGCCAGCAGCTCACCAATGAGGCCAGGGGAAAAACTGTTTTTT. The rearrangement links TRBV7-9 to TRBJ1-4; TRBD1 is a possible D gene (5 bases). Germline-derived CDR1 and CDR2 are SEHNR and FQNEAQ (reference sequence). The CDR3 spans 15 residues. Trimming stripped 4 bases from V and 8 bases from J, with 17 bases between.

The rearrangement joins TRBV7-9 to TRBJ1-6; D call uncertain. This CDR3 is 14 amino acids long. V was shortened by 5 bases and J by 6 bases, with 11 bases between the two germline ends. Germline-derived CDR1 and CDR2 are SEHNR and FQNEAQ (reference sequence). CDR3 in DNA: TGTGCCAGCAGCCCTGACACGGCTAATTCACCCCTCCACTTT. This translates into CASSPDTANSPLHF. The whole variable domain, remainder taken from reference TRBV7-9 and TRBJ1-6, is DTGVSQNPRHKITKRGQNVTFRCDPISEHNRLYWYRQTLGQGPEFLTYFQNEAQLEKSRLLSDRFSAERPKGSFSTLEIQRTEQGDSAMYLCASSPDTANSPLHFGNGTRLTVT.

The rearrangement joins TRBV4-2 to TRBJ1-5, with a tentative D call TRBD1 (5 bases). The germline V gene encodes CDR1 LGHNA and CDR2 YNFKEQ. Trimming left V 0 bases short and J 0 bases short, with 15 bases between. The CDR3 spans 18 residues. The CDR3 nucleotides read TGTGCCAGCAGCCAAGACCGAGGGACTCGGTATAGCAATCAGCCCCAGCATTTT. It translates to CASSQDRGTRYSNQPQHF.

This clonotype occurred a few times. The gene calls are TRBV7-2 and TRBJ1-3; no reliable D call. Trimming removed 1 base from V and 4 bases from J, with 14 bases in between. The germline CDR1 and CDR2 sequences are SGHTA and FQGNSA. This CDR3 comprises 16 residues. The DNA of the CDR3 is TGTGCCAGCAGCTTAGTAAGAGGAAGGGAAGGAAACACCATATATTTT. This translates into CASSLVRGREGNTIYF.

This clonotype showed up many times. The rearrangement links TRBV19 to TRBJ1-4, with D maybe TRBD1 (6 bases). The CDR3 is made up of 17 amino acids. Trimming cost V 4 bases and J 3 bases, with 18 bases left between them. The V gene's germline CDR1 is LNHDA and CDR2 SQIVND (reference sequence). The CDR3 region is CASSKPLRWGPNEKLFF. CDR3 nucleotides: TGTGCCAGTAGTAAACCGCTACGGTGGGGGCCTAATGAAAAACTGTTTTTT.

At least ten counts were recorded for this clonotype. The CDR3: CATTPDSSTIYF. Written as DNA, the CDR3 is TGTGCCACCACCCCCGACTCCAGCACCATATATTTT. V is TRBV12-3 or TRBV12-4 and J is TRBJ1-3; no definite D call. There are 12 residues in the CDR3. Trimming cost V 10 bases and J 9 bases, with 16 bases left between them.

This clonotype was detected ten times or more. The chain uses TRBV12-5 and TRBJ1-5, with TRBD1 matching over 7 bases. Germline CDR1 reads LGHNT; CDR2 reads FRNRAP. V lost 6 bases and J lost 1; bases outside the gene matches: 9. This CDR3 has 16 amino acids. The CDR3 loop is CASGPSLDRSNQPQHF. The CDR3 bases are TGTGCTAGTGGCCCGTCATTGGACAGGAGCAATCAGCCCCAGCATTTT. Using reference TRBV12-5 and TRBJ1-5 for the parts outside the CDR3, the full variable domain is DARVTQTPRHKVTEMGQEVTMRCQPILGHNTVFWYRQTMMQGLELLAYFRNRAPLDDSGMPKDRFSAEMPDATLATLKIQPSEPRDSAVYFCASGPSLDRSNQPQHFGDGTRLSIL.

The rearrangement links TRBV29-1 to TRBJ1-2; the D is unclear. Per germline, CDR1 SQVTM and CDR2 ANQGSEA. V was cut by 0 bases and J by 2 bases, with 7 bases left in between. This CDR3 comprises 13 residues. CDR3 amino acids: CSVEEASNYGYTF. The CDR3 DNA is TGCAGCGTTGAAGAGGCCTCGAACTATGGCTACACCTTC.

The count of this clonotype is one. A junction boundary mismatches the germline segment, possibly from a read error. The V gene is TRBV29-1, the J gene TRBJ2-2; TRBD2 agrees at 8 bases. Germline V CDR1 and CDR2: SQVTM, ANQGSEA. CDR3 length: 13 amino acids. The CDR3 bases are TGCAGCGTTCAGCGGGGGAACACCGGGGAGCTGTCTTGG. Its protein is CSVQRGNTGELSW.

The chain employs TRBV9 and TRBJ1-1, with unresolved D. The CDR3 loop spans 14 amino acids. V lost 4 bases and J 1 base, leaving 11 bases between the germline ends. Germline V gene data show CDR1 as SGDLS and CDR2 as YYNGEE. CDR3 in amino acids: CASSQALQNTEAFF. CDR3 DNA: TGTGCCAGCAGCCAAGCATTACAGAACACTGAAGCTTTCTTT.

The chain couples TRBV2 to TRBJ1-3; D is undetermined. V was cut by 4 bases and J by 4 bases, with 14 bases left in between. The CDR3 is 15 residues long. The germline gives CDR1 SNHLY, CDR2 FYNNEI. The CDR3: CASSARDPGGNTIYF. CDR3 sequence (DNA): TGTGCCAGCAGTGCTAGAGATCCTGGGGGAAACACCATATATTTT.

The chain carries TRBV7-8 and TRBJ2-7; 7 bases align to TRBD1. In germline, CDR1 is SGHVS, CDR2 FQNEAQ. The CDR3 sequence is 15 residues long. With V trimmed by 3 bases and J by 5 bases, 10 bases remained unmatched. The CDR3 DNA is TGTGCCAGCAGCTTCGACAGGGCAGGAGTTGACGAGCAGTACTTC. The encoded protein is CASSFDRAGVDEQYF.

This clonotype occurred many times. The J gene is TRBJ1-3, the V gene TRBV7-9; D call uncertain. From germline, CDR1 is SEHNR and CDR2 FQNEAQ (reference sequence). This CDR3 is 14 amino acids long. Trimming cost V 4 bases and J 4 bases, with 11 bases left between them. Written as DNA, the CDR3 is TGTGCCAGCAGCTACCCCGGTGGGGGAAACACCATATATTTT. Translating it yields CASSYPGGGNTIYF.

This rearrangement joins TRBV9 to TRBJ1-4, with D uncertain. The CDR3 runs 17 residues. V shed 3 bases and J shed 0 bases, with 15 bases lying between them. Per the germline V gene, CDR1 is SGDLS and CDR2 is YYNGEE. The CDR3 DNA follows: TGTGCCAGCAGCGGTGGAGTTAGTTTTGCAACTAATGAAAAACTGTTTTTT. Translated: CASSGGVSFATNEKLFF.

This clonotype was seen repeatedly, ten times or more. The CDR3 reads CASRFGTPYSNQPQHF. The CDR3 nucleotides are TGTGCCAGCCGGTTCGGGACACCTTATAGCAATCAGCCCCAGCATTTT. The V call is TRBV2, the J call TRBJ1-5; possibly TRBD1 for D (6 bases). The CDR3 contains 16 residues. Germline V CDR1 and CDR2: SNHLY, FYNNEI. Trimming shortened V by 8 bases and J by 0 bases, and 17 bases separated the two germline ends.

V gene TRBV11-2 combines with J gene TRBJ2-5, with 11 bases aligning to TRBD2. The germline V gene has CDR1 SGHAT and CDR2 FQNNGV. This CDR3 has 18 residues. The V segment lost 1 base and the J segment 1 base; nucleotides outside the gene matches: 8. The chain's CDR3 is CASSLVVAGGPRQETQYF. The CDR3 nucleotides read TGTGCCAGCAGCTTAGTAGTAGCGGGAGGGCCTCGCCAAGAGACCCAGTACTTC.

There are many counts of this clonotype. The chain combines TRBV2 with TRBJ1-4, with unresolved D. This CDR3 region has 14 residues. Germline assignment: CDR1 SNHLY and CDR2 FYNNEI. V lost 3 bases to trimming and J lost 0 bases, with 5 bases between them. The CDR3 sequence: CASSDLATNEKLFF. The CDR3 DNA follows: TGTGCCAGCAGTGACTTAGCAACTAATGAAAAACTGTTTTTT. Full variable domain (missing parts from reference TRBV2 and TRBJ1-4): EPEVTQTPSHQVTQMGQEVILRCVPISNHLYFYWYRQILGQKVEFLVSFYNNEISEKSEIFDDQFSVERPDGSNFTLKIRSTKLEDSAMYFCASSDLATNEKLFFGSGTQLSVL.

This clonotype was recorded at least ten times. The chain carries TRBV7-9 and TRBJ2-2; D is perhaps TRBD2 (6 bases). CDR3 size: 13 residues. CDR1 is SEHNR, CDR2 FQNEAQ, per germline (reference sequence). V dropped 3 bases and J dropped 5 bases, with 7 bases sitting between them. The CDR3 sequence: CASSFGGTGELFF. CDR3 coding DNA: TGTGCCAGCAGCTTCGGGGGAACCGGGGAGCTGTTTTTT.

This clonotype was picked up many times. This chain connects TRBV2 to TRBJ1-2, with D possibly being TRBD1 (6 bases). Germline values: CDR1 SNHLY, CDR2 FYNNEI. The CDR3 has 14 residues. Trimming left V 6 bases short and J 2 bases short, with 13 bases between. The CDR3 DNA is TGTGCCAGCAGCGCCAACCAGGGGAACTATGGCTACACCTTC. Amino acid sequence: CASSANQGNYGYTF. Full variable domain (missing parts from reference TRBV2 and TRBJ1-2): EPEVTQTPSHQVTQMGQEVILRCVPISNHLYFYWYRQILGQKVEFLVSFYNNEISEKSEIFDDQFSVERPDGSNFTLKIRSTKLEDSAMYFCASSANQGNYGYTFGSGTRLTVV.

This clonotype was seen a few times. The chain is built from TRBV9 and TRBJ1-1; D gene uncertain. The ends were cut back, 0 bases at V and 3 bases at J, with 12 bases in the middle. CDR3 length: 15 amino acids. CDR1 and CDR2 from the germline V gene are SGDLS and YYNGEE. This CDR3 reads CASSVGADWDTEAFF. CDR3 in DNA: TGTGCCAGCAGCGTAGGAGCCGATTGGGACACTGAAGCTTTCTTT.

This clonotype occurred a few times. The chain links TRBV29-1 to TRBJ2-1; TRBD1 agrees at 11 bases. Germline V gene data show CDR1 as SQVTM and CDR2 as ANQGSEA. This CDR3 is 14 amino acids long. V trimming: 3 bases; J trimming: 3 bases; junction bases outside the gene matches: 1. The CDR3 bases are TGCAGCGTTGAGGGGACAGGGGGCTACAATGAGCAGTTCTTC. This gives the protein CSVEGTGGYNEQFF.